Listed below are T cell receptor beta chains from one sample, sequenced in a study of monozygotic twins with cystic fibrosis. Sequencing used immunoSEQ multiplex PCR; TCRdb keeps in-frame clones, though not all of them. The repertoire includes roughly 20,000 clones, less than 95% of them detected once, and more than 1.5% sits in the top ten. Source material: blood. These receptors came from a girl under 10 years old with cystic fibrosis. CDR3s include the opening cysteine and the closing phenylalanine or tryptophan. D genes are given only for firm matches. Expanded clones are given a class, and other clones once, few, many or no size at all.

>TRBJ2-7|-|TRBV2|-
TGTGCCAGCAGGGGGCCCTTCACTTACGAGCAGTACTTC
CASRGPFTYEQYF
>TRBJ1-1|-|TRBV10-3|-
TGTGCCATCAGAGAACACCCGAACACTGAAGCTTTCTTT
CAIREHPNTEAFF
>TRBJ1-2|-|TRBV4-1|TRBD1
TGCGCCAGCAGCCAAGTATCGCGACAGGGGATCTATGGCTACACCTTC
CASSQVSRQGIYGYTF
>TRBJ1-1|-|TRBV14|TRBD1
TGTGCCAGCAGTCGGACAGGGGGGAACACTGAAGCTTTCTTT
CASSRTGGNTEAFF
>TRBJ1-1|-|TRBV11-3|TRBD1
TGTGCCAGCAGCTTGGACAGGGACACTGAAGCTTTCTTT
CASSLDRDTEAFF
>TRBJ2-1|-|TRBV10-3|TRBD2
TGTGCCATCAGAAACACTAGCGGCACTTACAATGAGCAGTTCTTC
CAIRNTSGTYNEQFF
>TRBJ1-1|-|TRBV6-4|-
TGTGCCAGCAGTGTTTCCAGGGTACCGAACACTGAAGCTTTCTTT
CASSVSRVPNTEAFF
>TRBJ2-5|once|TRBV6-5|TRBD2
TGTGCCAGCAGTTCCTCCGGGGGGGAAGAGACCCAGTACTTC
CASSSSGGEETQYF
>TRBJ1-2|-|TRBV7-8|-
TGTGCCAGCAGCTTAGGGCGGGGGGCGATTCATGGCTACACCTTC
CASSLGRGAIHGYTF
>TRBJ1-5|once|TRBV7-8|-
TGTGCCAGCAGCTCCGGGGGAAAGGATCAGCCCCAGCATTTT
CASSSGGKDQPQHF
>TRBJ2-3|-|TRBV5-4|TRBD2
TGTGCCAGCAGCTCGGGACTAGCGGGAGCGGATACGCAGTATTTT
CASSSGLAGADTQYF
>TRBJ2-3|-|TRBV30|TRBD2
TGTGCCTGGAGGGACAGCGGGGGGGCCATCACAGATACGCAGTATTTT
CAWRDSGGAITDTQYF
>TRBJ2-7|-|TRBV4-3|-
TGCGCCAGCAGCCAATCAACTCCCTCCTACGAGCAGTACTTC
CASSQSTPSYEQYF
>TRBJ2-1|-|TRBV6-4|-
TGTGCCAGCAGTGACGAGATGGTAGGGTATGGGCAGTTCTTC
CASSDEMVGYGQFF
>TRBJ2-7|-|TRBV19|-
TGTGCCAGTAGTATAACAGATGTCAACGAGCAGTACTTC
CASSITDVNEQYF
>TRBJ1-5|-|TRBV5-5|-
TGTGCCAGCAGCTACCAGCCCCAGCATTTT
CASSYQPQHF